The 18 T cell receptor beta chains below come from one sample, sequenced in a study of a mutant IDH1 vaccine in newly diagnosed glioma (dated by TCRdb to the early 2020s). The library was built by means of the immunoSEQ multiplex PCR assay. The immuneACCESS repertoire file appears here via TCRdb, limited to in-frame rearrangements. These files lack a portion of the clones; in checked studies, under half of the deficit traces to unresolved V genes, and the cause of the others is not known. This sample lists about 88,000 clones; over 75% were detected once. The ten largest clonotypes hold about 5.2% of the sample. The time point label on this specimen signifies: baseline, week 1 (first vaccination visit). What this sample's treatment or condition label stands for: pre-vaccination baseline after standard-of-care therapy. Sequences were derived from PBMCs, sampled from a glioma patient treated with radiotherapy, temozolomide or both. These receptors were obtained from a man aged 35-49 years with glioma. Some clones in this sample may be carry-over from other donors' samples.

This clone was seen only a few times. This chain connects TRBV4-1 to TRBJ2-7; 7 nucleotides align to TRBD1. The CDR3 spans 14 residues. With V trimmed by 1 base and J by 2 bases, 2 bases remained unmatched. Germline values: CDR1 MGHRA, CDR2 YSYEKL. CDR3 sequence (DNA): TGCGCCAGCAGCCAAGTCCAGGGGGCCTACGAGCAGTACTTC. Its protein is CASSQVQGAYEQYF.

The V and J genes are TRBV5-1 and TRBJ2-7; D might be TRBD2 (6 bases). Per germline, CDR1 SGHRS and CDR2 YFSETQ. The CDR3 runs to 15 residues. Between the trimmed V and J ends, which lost 2 bases and 7 bases, there was a span of 19 bases. CDR3 bases: TGCGCCAGCAGCTTAGGGGCGGGGTACGCTGGAGAGCAGTACTTC. Encoded protein: CASSLGAGYAGEQYF. Full variable domain (missing parts from reference TRBV5-1 and TRBJ2-7): KAGVTQTPRYLIKTRGQQVTLSCSPISGHRSVSWYQQTPGQGLQFLFEYFSETQRNKGNFPGRFSGRQFSNSRSEMNVSTLELGDSALYLCASSLGAGYAGEQYFGPGTRLTVT.

This chain links TRBV6-6 with TRBJ1-1, with D possibly matching TRBD1 (5 bases). This CDR3 is built from 15 residues. Per the germline V gene, CDR1 is MNHNY and CDR2 is SVGAGI (reference sequence). The V end lost 1 base, the J end lost 1 base, and 10 bases lay between the germline ends. CDR3 amino acids: CASSYWGPGNTEAFF. CDR3 nucleotide sequence: TGTGCCAGCAGTTACTGGGGACCGGGGAACACTGAAGCTTTCTTT.

The chain couples TRBV19 to TRBJ1-5; TRBD1 is a possible D gene (5 bases). Germline loops: CDR1 LNHDA, CDR2 SQIVND (reference sequence). The V and J ends lost 5 bases and 6 bases respectively, with 14 bases between them. CDR3 size: 14 residues. CDR3 sequence: CASSAGPGPQPQHF. CDR3 bases: TGTGCCAGTAGTGCGGGACCTGGCCCTCAGCCCCAGCATTTT.

The genes are TRBV15 and TRBJ1-1, with no clear D. Trimming pared 4 bases from V and 4 bases from J, leaving 13 bases between. The germline CDR1 and CDR2 sequences are LNHNV and YYDKDF (reference sequence). This CDR3 is built from 14 residues. The CDR3 DNA reads as TGTGCCACCAGCATTGGTGCCGGCCCCACTGAAGCTTTCTTT. Protein product: CATSIGAGPTEAFF.

The V call is TRBV4-1, the J call TRBJ1-3; D is unclear. V was shortened by 0 bases and J by 0 bases, with 6 bases between the two germline ends. CDR1 MGHRA and CDR2 YSYEKL come from the germline V gene. CDR3 length: 15 amino acids. DNA of the CDR3: TGCGCCAGCAGCCAAGAACGCGTCTCTGGAAACACCATATATTTT. It is translated as CASSQERVSGNTIYF.

The V and J genes are TRBV5-1 and TRBJ2-2, with D possibly being TRBD1 (6 bases). The V end was cut by 4 bases, the J end by 2 bases, with 9 bases between. Germline CDR1 is SGHRS and CDR2 is YFSETQ. The CDR3 totals 14 residues. CDR3 in amino acids: CASSPGHNTGELFF. CDR3 in DNA: TGCGCCAGCAGCCCGGGACACAACACCGGGGAGCTGTTTTTT. Full variable domain (missing parts from reference TRBV5-1 and TRBJ2-2): KAGVTQTPRYLIKTRGQQVTLSCSPISGHRSVSWYQQTPGQGLQFLFEYFSETQRNKGNFPGRFSGRQFSNSRSEMNVSTLELGDSALYLCASSPGHNTGELFFGEGSRLTVL.

The chain combines TRBV29-1 with TRBJ2-3; D not certain. Germline CDR1 SQVTM, CDR2 ANQGSEA. The CDR3 contains 14 residues. V gave up 4 bases and J gave up 0 bases, with 11 bases separating them. CDR3 protein: CSVAGQRSTDTQYF. CDR3 coding DNA: TGCAGCGTTGCGGGCCAGCGTAGCACAGATACGCAGTATTTT.

This chain links TRBV5-1 with TRBJ1-5, with TRBD1 as a possible D gene (6 bases). Trimming cost V 4 bases and J 4 bases, with 15 bases left between them. The CDR3 totals 15 residues. Germline lookup yields CDR1 SGHRS and CDR2 YFSETQ. This CDR3 reads CASSLGQGPNQPQHF. In DNA form, the CDR3 reads TGCGCCAGCAGCCTGGGCCAGGGGCCTAATCAGCCCCAGCATTTT. The full variable domain, rest sourced from reference TRBV5-1 and TRBJ1-5, is KAGVTQTPRYLIKTRGQQVTLSCSPISGHRSVSWYQQTPGQGLQFLFEYFSETQRNKGNFPGRFSGRQFSNSRSEMNVSTLELGDSALYLCASSLGQGPNQPQHFGDGTRLSIL.

This chain uses TRBV30 with TRBJ1-5; D uncertain. Per germline, CDR1 GTSNPN and CDR2 SVGIG (reference sequence). The V and J ends lost 0 bases and 4 bases respectively, with 7 bases between them. CDR3 length: 13 residues. CDR3 loop: CAWSVNENQPQHF. The CDR3 region has the DNA TGTGCCTGGAGTGTAAATGAGAATCAGCCCCAGCATTTT.

The rearrangement joins TRBV5-6 to TRBJ2-6; D is unresolved. Trimming shortened V by 1 base and J by 0 bases, and 8 bases separated the two germline ends. Germline V gene sequence: CDR1 SGHDT, CDR2 YYEEEE. The CDR3 has 16 residues. CDR3 bases: TGTGCCAGCAGCTTGCGGGTAAGCTCTGGGGCCAACGTCCTGACTTTC. It translates to CASSLRVSSGANVLTF.

V usage is TRBV23-1 and J usage is TRBJ2-7; D uncertain. TRBV23-1 is assigned to the ORF class and has an uncertain function. The V and J ends lost 4 bases and 7 bases respectively, with 8 bases between them. The CDR3 has 11 amino acids. CDR3 in DNA: TGCGCCAGCAGTCTGAAGGCGGAGCAGTACTTC. It codes for CASSLKAEQYF.

This chain uses TRBV5-6 with TRBJ2-5, with D unresolved. Germline lookup yields CDR1 SGHDT and CDR2 YYEEEE. The V gene lost 4 bases and the J gene lost 6 bases, with 7 bases spanning the gap. The CDR3 sequence is 11 residues long. In nucleotides, the CDR3 is TGTGCCAGCAGCGTGACCCAGACCCAGTACTTC. This translates into CASSVTQTQYF.

The gene calls are TRBV7-2 and TRBJ2-5; TRBD2 matches at 11 bases. The J segment lost 6 bases and the V segment lost 3 bases, leaving 3 bases of the junction unmatched. The CDR3 runs 14 residues. CDR1 SGHTA and CDR2 FQGNSA come from the germline V gene. This chain's CDR3 is CASSFSGGGQTQYF. CDR3 sequence (DNA): TGTGCCAGCAGCTTTAGCGGGGGGGGACAGACCCAGTACTTC. The complete variable domain, with remaining parts taken from reference TRBV7-2 and TRBJ2-5, reads GAGVSQSPSNKVTEKGKDVELRCDPISGHTALYWYRQSLGQGLEFLIYFQGNSAPDKSGLPSDRFSAERTGGSVSTLTIQRTQQEDSAVYLCASSFSGGGQTQYFGPGTRLLVL.

The CDR3 loop reads CASSEGGQGARETQYF. In DNA, the CDR3 is TGCGCCAGCAGTGAGGGAGGACAGGGGGCGCGGGAGACCCAGTACTTC. This chain connects TRBV10-1 to TRBJ2-5; 11 bases map to TRBD1. There are 16 residues in the CDR3. V shed 2 bases and J 5 bases; nucleotides not matched to a gene: 7. CDR1 is WNHNN and CDR2 is SYGVQD in the germline V gene (reference sequence).

The rearrangement links TRBV19 to TRBJ1-2, with TRBD1 identical over 7 bases. CDR3 length: 13 residues. The junction had 1 base not matched to a gene; V was cut back by 6 bases and J by 0 bases. Per the germline V gene, CDR1 is LNHDA and CDR2 is SQIVND (reference sequence). CDR3 nucleotide sequence: TGTGCCAGTAGGGGACAGACTAACTATGGCTACACCTTC. Encoded protein: CASRGQTNYGYTF.

The genes are TRBV5-1 and TRBJ2-5; 7 bases match TRBD2. There are 15 residues in the CDR3. Germline V lookup: CDR1 SGHRS, CDR2 YFSETQ. With 2 bases clipped from V and 2 bases from J, the junction kept 6 bases outside the gene matches. The CDR3 loop is CASSFGGGGQETQYF. The CDR3 nucleotides are TGCGCCAGCAGCTTTGGCGGGGGAGGGCAAGAGACCCAGTACTTC. Supplemented by reference TRBV5-1 and TRBJ2-5, the full variable domain reads KAGVTQTPRYLIKTRGQQVTLSCSPISGHRSVSWYQQTPGQGLQFLFEYFSETQRNKGNFPGRFSGRQFSNSRSEMNVSTLELGDSALYLCASSFGGGGQETQYFGPGTRLLVL.

V gene TRBV10-2 combines with J gene TRBJ2-7; possibly TRBD1 for D (6 bases). Trimming pared 4 bases from V and 5 bases from J, leaving 15 bases between. Germline V gene sequence: CDR1 WSHSY, CDR2 SAAADI. This CDR3 has 14 residues. The CDR3, as DNA: TGCGCCAGCAGTGCAGACAGGAGGAGTCACGAGCAGTACTTC. It specifies CASSADRRSHEQYF.